This T cell receptor (beta chain) was sequenced in a study of shared clonotypes between healthy human individuals. The CDR3 has 14 residues. Germline V gene data show CDR1 as SGHAT and CDR2 as FQNNGV. V was pared by 4 bases and J by 5 bases, with 15 bases between. Deep-level settings were used for running the assay. Only in-frame clones appear in the TCRdb table, and some are missing; sequencing was by immunoSEQ multiplex PCR. Counted here are approximately 2.4 million clones, around 95% occurring once; the ten biggest clones make up approximately 0.13%. The sequence was obtained from a man between 18 and 35 years old in good health. The chain recombines TRBV11-2 with TRBJ2-7, with D possibly TRBD1 on 5 matching bases. The sequencing sample was made of naive CD4+ T cells sorted from blood. Subset indicated: CD45RA+ positively selected. The CDR3 sequence is CASSSVPGNHEQYF. Here the CDR3 DNA reads TGTGCCAGCAGCTCGGTCCCAGGGAACCACGAGCAGTACTTC.